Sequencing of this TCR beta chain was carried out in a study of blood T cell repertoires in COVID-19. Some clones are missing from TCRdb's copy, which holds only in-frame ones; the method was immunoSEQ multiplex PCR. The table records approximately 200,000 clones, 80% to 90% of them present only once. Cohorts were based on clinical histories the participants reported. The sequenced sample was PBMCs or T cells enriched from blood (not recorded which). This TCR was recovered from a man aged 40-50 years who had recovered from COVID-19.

CDR3 loop: CASSLGEDSQPQHF. Written as DNA, the CDR3 is TGCGCCAGCAGCTTGGGGGAGGACTCACAGCCCCAGCATTTT. The V and J genes are TRBV5-1 and TRBJ1-5; no definite D call. Trimming stripped 0 bases from V and 7 bases from J, with 11 bases between. The germline V gene has CDR1 SGHRS and CDR2 YFSETQ. The CDR3 length is 14 residues.